This TCR beta chain was captured by sequencing in a study of blood T cell repertoires in COVID-19. The wider study: T cells, B-cell-depleted T cells, or PBMCs supplied cDNA or gDNA.

Adults between about 18 and 95 years of age took part from more than 20 US areas. Participants' reported clinical history set cohort assignment. Sequencing was performed with immunoSEQ multiplex PCR; in TCRdb, only in-frame clones are kept and a portion is missing. Here the sample spans 300,000 to 500,000 clones, 88% being singletons. V shed 2 bases, J shed 2 bases, and the junction held 9 bases outside the gene matches. The CDR3 extends over 17 amino acids. CDR1 is GTSNPN and CDR2 is SVGIG in the germline V gene (reference sequence). The rearrangement uses TRBV30 and TRBJ2-6, with TRBD1 identical over 7 bases. Sequenced: PBMCs or T cells enriched from blood (not recorded which). The origin of this receptor is a woman aged 25-40 years with acute COVID-19. CDR3 nucleotide sequence: TGTGCCTGGAGTCTACAGGGGCTCGGGGCTGGGGCCAACGTCCTGACTTTC. Translated, it gives CAWSLQGLGAGANVLTF.